This entry is about one TCR beta chain. Authors' processing steps: Reference gene primer amplification yielded estimated nucleated cell counts. TCRdb's copy holds only in-frame clones and misses some; the assay was immunoSEQ multiplex PCR. V and J calls and clone size are given by that table; D and trimming were obtained from the DNA. Of around 400,000 clones in the sample, approximately 87% were seen once. Seattle cases were enrolled at active infection and followed longitudinally. This sample is part of a study of blood T cell repertoires in COVID-19. About the study: Collection of acute and convalescent COVID-19 samples took place in the United States, Italy and Spain. The cDNA or gDNA used as material had been derived from T cells, B-cell-depleted T cells, or PBMCs.

Deletions cut 1 base from V and 8 bases from J, with 17 bases between. Germline V CDR1 and CDR2: MGHRA, YSYEKL. The CDR3 covers 15 residues. This chain links TRBV4-1 with TRBJ1-2; D is perhaps TRBD1 (5 bases). The sequence was obtained from a woman aged 60-70 years with COVID-19, enrolled during active disease. The material sequenced was peripheral blood. CDR3 region: CASSQGITGRRGYTF. CDR3 DNA sequence: TGCGCCAGCAGCCAAGGAATCACAGGCCGCCGAGGCTACACCTTC.